This TCR beta chain was obtained from a study of shared clonotypes between healthy human individuals. Study at large: Two women and a few men aged 18 to 49 served as donors. Each donor's CD8 memory used one plate, CD8 naive two, each CD4 subset three. General observations from the study: Generation probabilities of non-shared clonotypes were lower (relative to those shared by all four donors).

CD45RO-negative CD8 cells positively selected for CCR7 made up the naive population, which excluded terminally differentiated effector memory CD45RA+ cells. The repertoire was sequenced with immunoSEQ multiplex PCR; TCRdb's copy has only in-frame clones and lacks some. Of around 580,000 clones in the sample, 95% to 98% were seen once. As concerns this clone: As yet, its antigen is unknown.

CDR3 length: 15 residues. V was cut by 1 base and J by 7 bases, with 16 bases left in between. Germline lookup yields CDR1 MGHRA and CDR2 YSYEKL. This rearrangement joins TRBV4-1 to TRBJ1-2; the D gene is possibly TRBD1 (6 bases). The specimen was naive CD8+ T cells sorted from blood. The TCR originated in a man younger than 40 in good health. CDR3 sequence: CASSQVSGAPPGYTF. As DNA, the CDR3 is TGCGCCAGCAGCCAAGTTTCGGGGGCGCCGCCTGGCTACACCTTC.